The 17 T cell receptor beta chains in this list originate from one sample, sequenced in a study of Ad26.COV2.S vaccination and SARS-CoV-2 variants. Sequenced by immunoSEQ multiplex PCR; TCRdb stores in-frame clones only, minus some. The data contain 500,000 or so clones, 89% of them seen just once; the ten biggest clones take up approximately 2.5%. The treatment here: around 19 received Ad26.COV2.S at low or high dose, single or two shots; about 5 received placebo; per-sample allocation not given. After the first vaccine or placebo injection, samples were drawn on day 63. The sequencing here drew on peripheral blood, taken in a trial of Ad26.COV2.S vaccine versus placebo. The receptors shown here come from a person between 18 and 59 years old who received the Ad26.COV2.S COVID-19 vaccine or a placebo.

The gene calls are TRBV4-3 and TRBJ2-1; D is unresolved. V was trimmed by 0 bases and J by 6 bases, leaving 12 bases between them. The CDR3 consists of 15 residues. CDR1 is LGHNA, CDR2 YSLEER, per germline. CDR3 sequence: CASSQEPWASNEQFF. CDR3 DNA: TGCGCCAGCAGCCAAGAACCATGGGCGAGCAATGAGCAGTTCTTC.

This clone was observed once. The chain employs TRBV19 and TRBJ1-1; TRBD1 matches at 7 bases. Germline CDR1 is LNHDA and CDR2 is SQIVND (reference sequence). V shed 5 bases and J 1 base; nucleotides not matched to a gene: 10. CDR3 length equals 16 residues. In nucleotides, the CDR3 is TGTGCCAGTAGTCCTACAGACAGGGCTTCGAACACTGAAGCTTTCTTT. This translates into CASSPTDRASNTEAFF.

CDR3 bases: TGTGCCACCAGCAAAGGACAATTGAACACTGAAGCTTTCTTT. Amino acids: CATSKGQLNTEAFF. This rearrangement joins TRBV15 to TRBJ1-1, with a tentative D call TRBD1 (5 bases). Germline CDR1 is LNHNV and CDR2 is YYDKDF (reference sequence). V lost 4 bases to trimming and J lost 0 bases, with 9 bases between them. The CDR3 covers 14 residues.

The chain links TRBV6-2 or TRBV6-3 to TRBJ2-7; 8 bases line up with TRBD2. The V segment lost 2 bases and the J segment 1 base; nucleotides outside the gene matches: 7. CDR3 size: 16 residues. Germline CDR1 reads MNHEY; CDR2 reads SVGEGT. The CDR3 protein is CASSYAGGRYSYEQYV. The CDR3, as DNA: TGTGCCAGCAGTTACGCGGGCGGGAGGTATTCCTACGAGCAGTACGTC.

The chain couples TRBV5-1 to TRBJ1-4, with D unresolved. The length of the CDR3 is 14 residues. The germline V gene encodes CDR1 SGHRS and CDR2 YFSETQ. V dropped 7 bases and J dropped 5 bases, with 15 bases sitting between them. The CDR3 nucleotides are TGCGCCAGCTCCCGAGTCAGTGAGAATGAAAAACTGTTTTTT. The encoded protein is CASSRVSENEKLFF.

This chain joins TRBV24-1 and TRBJ1-5; D unresolved. Germline V gene sequence: CDR1 KGHDR, CDR2 SFDVKD. The length of the CDR3 is 16 residues. The germline V and J ends were trimmed by 3 bases and 1 base, with 12 bases remaining between them. The CDR3 coding sequence is TGTGCCACCAGTGATGCGCCCCGAACAAGCAATCAGCCCCAGCATTTT. Translation gives CATSDAPRTSNQPQHF.

This clone was observed a few times. The chain recombines TRBV4-2 with TRBJ1-4; D is undetermined. The V and J ends lost 1 base and 3 bases respectively, with 9 bases between them. CDR1 and CDR2 (germline): LGHNA, YNFKEQ. This CDR3 contains 15 residues. The CDR3 reads CASSQGHLANEKLFF. The CDR3 DNA is TGTGCCAGCAGCCAAGGACATTTGGCTAATGAAAAACTGTTTTTT.

This clone was picked up a small number of times. The chain is built from TRBV28 and TRBJ2-1, with no clear D. Per the germline V gene, CDR1 is MDHEN and CDR2 is SYDVKM. There are 12 residues in the CDR3. V dropped 8 bases and J dropped 4 bases, with 9 bases sitting between them. The CDR3 sequence is CASQRPYNEQFF. In DNA, the CDR3 is TGTGCCAGCCAGAGGCCTTACAATGAGCAGTTCTTC.

CDR3 protein: CASSETSGSHLETQYF. CDR3 nucleotides: TGTGCCAGCAGCGAGACTAGCGGGAGCCATCTTGAGACCCAGTACTTC. The rearrangement joins TRBV5-8 to TRBJ2-5; 12 nucleotides line up with TRBD2. The CDR3 has 16 residues. After removal of 4 bases from V and 5 bases from J, the junction contained 9 bases not matched to a gene. CDR1 SGHTS and CDR2 YDEGEE come from the germline V gene.

The chain joins TRBV13 to TRBJ2-1; D may be TRBD1 (6 bases). Germline V lookup: CDR1 PRHDT, CDR2 FYEKMQ (reference sequence). V was cut by 2 bases and J by 15 bases, with 20 bases left in between. The CDR3 length is 14 residues. The CDR3: CASSLRPADRMLFF. In DNA, the CDR3 is TGTGCCAGCAGCTTAAGGCCGGCAGACAGGATGCTGTTCTTC. The whole variable domain, remainder taken from reference TRBV13 and TRBJ2-1, is AAGVIQSPRHLIKEKRETATLKCYPIPRHDTVYWYQQGPGQDPQFLISFYEKMQSDKGSIPDRFSAQQFSDYHSELNMSSLELGDSALYFCASSLRPADRMLFFGPGTRLTVL.

The rearrangement links TRBV18 to TRBJ2-7; D may be TRBD2 (5 bases). This CDR3 region has 15 residues. The germline CDR1 and CDR2 sequences are KGHSH and LQKENI. Trimming took 4 bases from V and 6 from J, leaving 19 bases between them. In DNA, the CDR3 is TGTGCCAGCTCACTAGGCGGAGGCGCTTCACTCGAGCAGTACTTC. Translated: CASSLGGGASLEQYF.

This rearrangement joins TRBV5-1 to TRBJ2-2, with 11 bases fitting TRBD1. The length of the CDR3 is 16 residues. Germline V lookup: CDR1 SGHRS, CDR2 YFSETQ. Unmatched junction bases numbered 8, after V lost 4 bases and J lost 6 bases. In nucleotides, the CDR3 is TGCGCCAGCAGCAACAAGGGACAGGGGGTCTCCGGGGAGCTGTTTTTT. Protein: CASSNKGQGVSGELFF.

The chain's CDR3 is CASSEFVDPSNQPQHF. As DNA, the CDR3 is TGTGCCAGCAGTGAATTTGTAGACCCTAGCAATCAGCCCCAGCATTTT. The chain carries TRBV6-1 and TRBJ1-5; unclear D gene. V was pared by 2 bases and J by 0 bases, with 11 bases between. This CDR3 is built from 16 residues. Germline values: CDR1 MNHNS, CDR2 SASEGT.

The chain couples TRBV5-6 to TRBJ1-2; 10 bases fit TRBD1. CDR3 size: 16 residues. V lost 4 bases, J lost 1 base, and 7 bases stayed unmatched. Germline assignment: CDR1 SGHDT and CDR2 YYEEEE. This CDR3 is CASSRGQGVFNYGYTF. The DNA of the CDR3 is TGTGCCAGCAGCCGCGGACAGGGGGTTTTTAACTATGGCTACACCTTC.

The gene calls are TRBV15 and TRBJ1-5, with 7 bases matching TRBD1. The CDR3 has 15 amino acids. After removal of 1 base from V and 5 bases from J, the junction contained 5 bases not matched to a gene. Germline-derived CDR1 and CDR2 are LNHNV and YYDKDF (reference sequence). The CDR3 spells CATSRADRDYQPQHF. The CDR3 DNA sequence: TGTGCCACCAGCAGAGCCGACAGGGATTATCAGCCCCAGCATTTT.

J is TRBJ2-7 and V is TRBV7-8; a weak D match, TRBD2 (5 bases). CDR3 size: 13 residues. Deletions cut 2 bases from V and 6 bases from J, with 11 bases between. Germline V gene sequence: CDR1 SGHVS, CDR2 FQNEAQ. CDR3 residues: CASSLLPGFEQYF. DNA of the CDR3: TGTGCCAGCAGCTTACTTCCGGGGTTCGAGCAGTACTTC.

The chain joins TRBV5-1 to TRBJ2-2; TRBD1 matches 8 bases. Looked up from germline, CDR1 is SGHRS and CDR2 is YFSETQ. The CDR3 has 15 amino acids. The V segment lost 4 bases and the J segment 2 bases; nucleotides outside the gene matches: 4. The DNA of the CDR3 is TGCGCCAGCAGCCGGGGACAGGCTAACACCGGGGAGCTGTTTTTT. Translation gives CASSRGQANTGELFF.